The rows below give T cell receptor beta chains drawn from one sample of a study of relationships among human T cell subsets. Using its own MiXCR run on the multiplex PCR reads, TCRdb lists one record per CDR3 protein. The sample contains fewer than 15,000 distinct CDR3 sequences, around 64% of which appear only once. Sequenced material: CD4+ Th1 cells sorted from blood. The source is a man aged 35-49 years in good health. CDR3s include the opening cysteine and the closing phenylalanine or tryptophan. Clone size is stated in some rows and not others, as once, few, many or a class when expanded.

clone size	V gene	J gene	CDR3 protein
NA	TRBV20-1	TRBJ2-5	CGAILRAQETQYF
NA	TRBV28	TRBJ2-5	CASSSLQETQYF
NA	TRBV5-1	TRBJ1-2	CASSLDNYYGYTF
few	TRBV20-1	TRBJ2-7	CSAAGLYEQYF
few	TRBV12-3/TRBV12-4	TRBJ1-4	CASSLGQGGNEKLFF
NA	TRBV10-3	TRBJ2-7	CAIRARARGYEQYF
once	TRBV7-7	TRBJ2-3	CASSFDGGTDTQYF
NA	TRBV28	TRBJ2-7	CASSRDYPTYEQYF
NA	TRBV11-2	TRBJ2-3	CASSLGRSGDTQYF
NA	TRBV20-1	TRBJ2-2	CSGRPGGNTGELFF
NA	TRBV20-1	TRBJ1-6	CSARDPLYNSPLHF
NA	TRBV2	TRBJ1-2	CASGRDRESYGYTF
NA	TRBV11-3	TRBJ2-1	CASSQGGSYNEQFF
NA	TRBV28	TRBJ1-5	CASSPDRGGNQPQHF
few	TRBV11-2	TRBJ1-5	CASSYEGPGQPQHF
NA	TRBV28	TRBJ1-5	CASRSDTHQPQHF
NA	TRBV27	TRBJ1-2	CASSSLNRNYGYTF